This T cell receptor (beta chain) was captured in a study of spatial heterogeneity in lung cancer. Study-level background: Alpha-chain sequences were consistently detected less often than beta-chain sequences. The mean occurrence of each unique TCR and UMI combination in raw reads exceeded eight. Findings and caveats of the study: Tumors with more nonsynonymous mutations had more expanded intratumoral alpha and beta TCRs.

This clonotype was observed at least ten times. Its antigen is unknown. As for time point: sample taken at primary tumor resection. Whole RNA, which was extracted from tumor, nontumor lung tissue or frozen PBMC, was sequenced without any cell sorting. CDR1 SGHRS and CDR2 YFSETQ come from the germline V gene. J gave up 1 base and V 3 bases, and 2 bases lay outside the gene matches. This CDR3 is built from 15 residues. Every molecule of TCR cDNA had its own unique molecular identifier. MiXCR, applied by TCRdb to the 5' RACE reads, yields one record per CDR3 protein. The sample carries 15,000 to 20,000 distinct CDR3 sequences, around 6.5% recorded once.

This receptor was obtained from a female donor with early-stage non-small cell lung cancer. The chain is built from TRBV5-1 and TRBJ2-2; 8 bases are shared with TRBD1. Source: lung tumor tissue, taken at surgery. CDR3: CASSWGTGNTGELFF. The CDR3 DNA reads TGCGCCAGCAGCTGGGGGACAGGGAACACCGGGGAGCTGTTTTTT.